A single T cell receptor beta chain is shown here with its context. Its antigen is undetermined. This specimen comes from a study of T cell repertoires and Cas9 in healthy adults. Study context: Multi-effector potency, cytotoxicity and lineage were assessed in SpCas9-reactive CD4 and CD8 T cells.

Study results and limitations: SpCas9-reactive regulatory T cells reportedly mitigated SpCas9-reactive effector T cells in vitro.

TCRdb's table, derived via immunoSEQ multiplex PCR, lists solely in-frame clones and lacks some. The data show over 20,000 clones, about 90% seen once. Trimming cost V 5 bases and J 8 bases, with 15 bases left between them. CDR1 MDHEN and CDR2 SYDVKM come from the germline V gene. The CDR3 sequence is 13 residues long. This TCR was recovered from a human donor in good health. The sequenced sample consisted of CD4+ effector T cells (CD127+, CD25-, CD137-, CD154-) from PBMCs; culture status not recorded. This chain connects TRBV28 to TRBJ1-1; TRBD1 might be the D (5 bases). This CDR3 is CASSRNAGGEAFF. The CDR3 nucleotides are TGTGCCAGCAGTCGGAACGCTGGGGGAGAAGCTTTCTTT.